A selection of T cell receptor beta chains follows, all from one sample in a study of T cells after yellow fever vaccination. TCRdb reprocessed the 5' RACE reads via MiXCR and lists one record per CDR3 protein. The table shows under 200,000 distinct CDR3 sequences, with almost 7% occurring only once. The source was CD4+ T cells sorted from PBMCs, collected 5 days after the first yellow fever vaccination. Receptors originate from a man aged 18 to 35 who received the YFV17D yellow fever vaccine. Both conserved end residues are part of each CDR3. Fields, in order: clone size, D gene, V gene, J gene, CDR3 DNA, CDR3 protein. D genes are given only for firm matches. Size tells how often a clone was seen (once, few, many) or the class of an expanded clone, and some rows leave it out.

many,.,TRBV7-2,TRBJ1-6,TGTGCCAGCAGCTCAGACATACCAGGGTTTTCACCCCTCCACTTT,CASSSDIPGFSPLHF
.,.,TRBV7-9,TRBJ1-2,TGTGCCAGCAGCTGGCGGGACTATGGCTACACCTTC,CASSWRDYGYTF
many,.,TRBV20-1,TRBJ1-1,TGCAGTGCTATCCAGACCACAAACCAGGGAGCTTTCTTT,CSAIQTTNQGAFF
.,.,TRBV18,TRBJ1-1,TGTGCCAGCTCACCACAGGTAGACACTGAAGCTTTCTTT,CASSPQVDTEAFF
many,.,TRBV4-3,TRBJ2-5,TGCGCCAGCAGCCAAGAGAAGGGGCGTGAGACCCAGTACTTC,CASSQEKGRETQYF
.,TRBD1,TRBV11-2,TRBJ1-2,TGTGCCAGCAGCTTCGACAGGGGGCAGAGCTATGGCTACACCTTC,CASSFDRGQSYGYTF
many,.,TRBV5-1,TRBJ2-7,TGCGCCAGCAGCTTGAATCCGGGCTCCTACGAGCAGTACTTC,CASSLNPGSYEQYF
.,TRBD1,TRBV7-2,TRBJ2-3,TGTGCCAGCAGCTCGGTGACAGGGCGAAATACGCAGTATTTT,CASSSVTGRNTQYF
many,TRBD2,TRBV7-6,TRBJ2-1,TGTGCCAGCAGCTTTGTACTAGCGGGGGGAACCAACTCCTACAATGAGCAGTTCTTC,CASSFVLAGGTNSYNEQFF
many,.,TRBV29-1,TRBJ2-3,TGCAGCGTTGCTGTGTCCACAGATACGCAGTATTTT,CSVAVSTDTQYF
.,.,TRBV2,TRBJ1-5,TGTGCCAGCAGTGATGTTGACGGCAATCAGCCCCAGCATTTT,CASSDVDGNQPQHF
many,TRBD2,TRBV6-6,TRBJ2-4,TGTGCCAGCAGTCGGGGGGTAGGCATTCAGTACTTC,CASSRGVGIQYF
many,TRBD2,TRBV6-2/TRBV6-3,TRBJ2-5,TGTGCCAGCATGACGGGGGGGCGAGAGACCCAGTACTTC,CASMTGGRETQYF
few,.,TRBV20-1,TRBJ1-4,TGCAGTGCTCCGGGACACACGGGTGAAAAACTGTTTTTT,CSAPGHTGEKLFF
many,.,TRBV20-1,TRBJ2-4,TGCAGTGCTAGAGATCAATTAGCCAAAAACATTCAGTACTTC,CSARDQLAKNIQYF
many,.,TRBV18,TRBJ2-5,TGTGCCAGCCGAGAAGGACTAACAGGCGAGACCCAGTACTTC,CASREGLTGETQYF
few,TRBD1,TRBV6-1,TRBJ1-5,TGTGCCAGCAGTGGAACAGGGGGGTGGGAGCCCCAGCATTTT,CASSGTGGWEPQHF
medium-sized,.,TRBV24-1,TRBJ2-2,TGTGCCACCAGTGATAGGACCGAACCCACCGGGGAGCTGTTTTTT,CATSDRTEPTGELFF
.,.,TRBV6-2/TRBV6-3,TRBJ2-5,TGTGCCACCTTGATGGGCGGCGAGACCCAGTACTTC,CATLMGGETQYF
many,.,TRBV6-6,TRBJ2-7,TGTGCCAGCAGCGGACAGCGGCCCTACGAGCAGTACTTC,CASSGQRPYEQYF
many,.,TRBV5-1,TRBJ2-5,TGCGCCAGCAGCTTGGAAGGGACACTGTACCAAGAGACCCAGTACTTC,CASSLEGTLYQETQYF
many,TRBD1,TRBV5-1,TRBJ2-7,TGCGCCAGCAGCATCCCATCGCCGGGACAGGGGGACGAGCAGTACTTC,CASSIPSPGQGDEQYF
many,TRBD1,TRBV10-3,TRBJ1-6,TGTGCCATCAGTCCCGGGACAGGGAACTCACCCCTCCACTTT,CAISPGTGNSPLHF
.,.,TRBV9,TRBJ2-7,TGTGCCAGCAACCCTACAGGGTATCCTCCCGACGAGCAGTACTTC,CASNPTGYPPDEQYF